This T cell receptor beta chain originates from a study of T-cell memory formation after mild COVID-19. The CDR3 consists of 13 residues. Germline CDR1 GTSNPN, CDR2 SVGIG (reference sequence). V was trimmed by 4 bases and J by 2 bases, leaving 6 bases between them. Sample barcodes and UMIs were carried by the TCR alpha and TCR beta cDNA libraries that 5'RACE generated with constant-segment primers. A single record per CDR3 protein comes from TCRdb applying MiXCR to the 5' RACE reads. The sample records about 300,000 distinct CDR3 sequences, roughly a fifth being singletons. V and J are TRBV30 and TRBJ1-6; D not certain. The receptor comes from a man aged 18 to 35 who had mild COVID-19 (a few samples of this study predate the infection). Cell type and time point are not known. Source material: PBMCs or a T cell subset sorted from them (not recorded which). The CDR3: CAWNGAYNSPLHF. CDR3 sequence (DNA): TGTGCCTGGAATGGCGCCTATAATTCACCCCTCCACTTT.